What follows are 11 T cell receptor beta chains derived from one specimen sequenced in a study of cytomegalovirus exposure and HLA in healthy donors. The PCR had 60 Vbeta and 13 Jbeta primers. TCRdb keeps only in-frame clones here, not all; method: immunoSEQ multiplex PCR. The repertoire consists of about 98,000 clones, with about 81% occurring once and the leading ten covering approximately 1.3%. Sequencing was performed on PBMCs. The receptor set was obtained from a man aged 40-49 years in good health and CMV-seronegative.

This clone was found a few times. This rearrangement joins TRBV6-5 to TRBJ1-1; D is undetermined. The length of the CDR3 is 10 residues. V lost 5 bases and J 8 bases, leaving 6 bases between the germline ends. Germline loops: CDR1 MNHEY, CDR2 SVGAGI. The DNA for the CDR3 is TGTGCCAGCAGTGACGGGGAAGCTTTCTTT. Its protein product is CASSDGEAFF.

The V call is TRBV5-5, the J call TRBJ2-7; TRBD1 matches at 9 bases. V was clipped by 0 bases and J by 0 bases; unmatched bases: 7. This CDR3 comprises 17 residues. Germline CDR1 is SGHKS and CDR2 is YYEKEE (reference sequence). Written as DNA, the CDR3 is TGTGCCAGCAGCTTGGCCTCGGGACAGGGCGACTCCTACGAGCAGTACTTC. Translating gives CASSLASGQGDSYEQYF.

The gene calls are TRBV10-3 and TRBJ1-1, with 7 bases matching TRBD1. V shed 0 bases, J shed 6 bases, and the junction held 10 bases outside the gene matches. Germline CDR1 and CDR2: ENHRY and SYGVKD. This CDR3 is 16 amino acids long. The CDR3 loop reads CAISESPTGRSAEAFF. The CDR3 coding sequence is TGTGCCATCAGTGAGTCCCCGACAGGGCGAAGCGCTGAAGCTTTCTTT.

CDR3 loop: CASSPSTGPTYEQYF. The CDR3 nucleotides read TGTGCCAGCTCACCGTCGACAGGCCCGACCTACGAGCAGTACTTC. V gene TRBV18 combines with J gene TRBJ2-7; maybe TRBD1 (6 bases). V lost 3 bases and J lost 2, with 14 bases in between. This CDR3 is built from 15 residues. CDR1 and CDR2 (germline): KGHSH, LQKENI.

This clone was seen a few times. The rearrangement links TRBV15 to TRBJ1-2; 8 bases agree with TRBD1. Germline assignment: CDR1 LNHNV and CDR2 YYDKDF (reference sequence). The CDR3 extends over 13 amino acids. V lost 5 bases, J lost 7 bases, and 6 bases stayed unmatched. The CDR3 sequence is CATSRVGQGGYTF. The CDR3 DNA sequence: TGTGCCACCAGCCGAGTAGGACAGGGTGGCTACACCTTC.

The table lists this clone with a few counts. The chain links TRBV28 to TRBJ1-5, with 7 bases matching TRBD1. The CDR3 totals 14 residues. Trimming took 5 bases from V and 2 from J; bases not matched to a gene: 3. CDR1 is MDHEN, CDR2 SYDVKM, per germline. The CDR3 sequence is CASSVTGGNQPQHF. Written as DNA, the CDR3 is TGTGCCAGCAGTGTAACAGGGGGCAATCAGCCCCAGCATTTT.

This rearrangement joins TRBV9 to TRBJ1-1; D unclear. The germline V gene has CDR1 SGDLS and CDR2 YYNGEE. Trimming took off 0 bases at V and 3 bases at J, with 12 bases between the two ends. The CDR3 consists of 15 residues. CDR3 coding DNA: TGTGCCAGCAGCGTAGCTCCGATATCGGACACTGAAGCTTTCTTT. Translation gives CASSVAPISDTEAFF.

On this clone itself: One end of the junction fails to match germline, which may point to a read error. The V call is TRBV7-9, the J call TRBJ2-3, with 7 bases identical to TRBD2. The CDR3 length is 17 residues. Germline CDR1 reads SEHNR; CDR2 reads FQNEAQ (reference sequence). CDR3 protein: CSSSPVGRGGNTDTQYF. CDR3 nucleotide sequence: TGTTCCAGCAGCCCCGTTGGGAGGGGAGGGAATACAGATACGCAGTATTTT.

The chain combines TRBV6-6 with TRBJ2-7; D may be TRBD1 (7 bases). Germline V gene lookup returns CDR1 MNHNY and CDR2 SVGAGI (reference sequence). The CDR3 runs to 14 residues. Trimming cost V 6 bases and J 6 bases, with 18 bases left between them. CDR3 sequence (DNA): TGTGCCAGCAGAGAGGGGGCAATGGGGGGCGAGCAGTACTTC. Encoded protein: CASREGAMGGEQYF.

This chain connects TRBV6-6 to TRBJ2-7; D is perhaps TRBD2 (6 bases). The CDR3 spans 14 residues. Germline CDR1 and CDR2: MNHNY and SVGAGI (reference sequence). Deletions cut 2 bases from V and 2 bases from J, with 10 bases between. The DNA for the CDR3 is TGTGCCAGCAGTTACGGCGGGGAAACCTACGAGCAGTACTTC. It encodes CASSYGGETYEQYF.

This clone was observed a handful of times. V gene TRBV7-2 combines with J gene TRBJ2-1; tentative D call: TRBD1 (6 bases). Germline V gene lookup returns CDR1 SGHTA and CDR2 FQGNSA. Deletions cut 5 bases from V and 6 bases from J, with 17 bases between. CDR3 length: 15 residues. CDR3 in DNA: TGTGCCAGCAGCCCCAGTCGGACAGCCTCCAATGAGCAGTTCTTC. Its translation: CASSPSRTASNEQFF.